At least ten counts were recorded for the clone carrying this T cell receptor (beta chain). The sample originates from a study of T cells in Graves' hyperthyroidism and ophthalmopathy. CDR1 is SNHLY and CDR2 is FYNNEI in the germline V gene. Trimming cost V 0 bases and J 9 bases, with 18 bases left between them. The CDR3 contains 16 residues. Authors of the study amplified TCR beta CDR3 regions from RNA transcripts. First-round RT-PCR of the TCR CDR3 relied on the HTBI primer set. TCRdb re-analysed the multiplex PCR reads in MiXCR, keeping a single row per CDR3 protein. The sample contains 550,000 to 650,000 distinct CDR3 sequences, roughly 13% of which appear only once.

V gene TRBV2 combines with J gene TRBJ2-1; possible D gene TRBD1, 8 bases. The source material was blood. The sequence was obtained from a woman aged 25 to 39 with Graves' hyperthyroidism that later progressed to Graves' ophthalmopathy. The CDR3 sequence is CASSEAQIQGGFEQFF. The CDR3 coding sequence is TGTGCCAGCAGTGAAGCGCAGATACAGGGGGGGTTTGAGCAGTTCTTC.